A selection of T cell receptor beta chains follows, all from one sample in a study of T-cell reconstitution after alpha-beta-depleted transplantation in children. TCRdb re-called the PCR reads through MiXCR, storing one row per CDR3 protein. Of approximately 430,000 distinct CDR3 sequences in the sample, about 17% are singletons; the top ten hold around 28%. Here the sequenced sample was PBMCs, mostly from graft donor cells, taken 360 days after TCRalphabeta/CD19-depleted stem cell transplant. Every receptor here comes from a boy younger than two who had a stem cell transplant for Wiskott-Aldrich syndrome, so the T cells may come from the graft donor. Both conserved end residues are part of each CDR3. The D gene is left open where the match is weak. A clone size is listed for some rows: how often the clone was seen (once, few, many), or a class if it is expanded.

-	TRBV20-1	TRBJ2-7	-	CSARSRGPSYEQYF	TGCAGTGCTCGCTCCAGGGGACCCTCCTACGAGCAGTACTTC
-	TRBV12-3/TRBV12-4	TRBJ2-4	-	CASSYRGSDIQYF	TGTGCCAGCAGTTATCGGGGAAGTGACATTCAGTACTTC
-	TRBV7-2	TRBJ2-7	-	CASSFLRNYEQYF	TGTGCCAGCAGCTTTCTCAGGAACTACGAGCAGTACTTC
few	TRBV12-3/TRBV12-4	TRBJ1-6	TRBD1	CASKEGAVFGNSPLHF	TGTGCCAGCAAGGAGGGGGCAGTATTTGGTAATTCACCCCTCCACTTT
few	TRBV5-1	TRBJ2-3	TRBD1	CASSSGQSTDTQYF	TGCGCCAGCAGCTCGGGACAGTCCACAGATACGCAGTATTTT
-	TRBV29-1	TRBJ1-1	-	CSVGRQPNTEAFF	TGCAGCGTTGGCAGACAGCCGAACACTGAAGCTTTCTTT
-	TRBV12-3/TRBV12-4	TRBJ2-7	-	CASSFYEHYF	TGTGCCAGCAGTTTCTACGAGCATTACTTC
-	TRBV20-1	TRBJ1-5	-	CSARMGVDQPQHF	TGCAGTGCTAGGATGGGCGTCGATCAGCCCCAGCATTTT
few	TRBV29-1	TRBJ1-1	-	CSSGEGGTEAFF	TGCAGCTCCGGAGAGGGAGGGACTGAAGCTTTCTTT
-	TRBV7-9	TRBJ2-4	TRBD2	CASSSRVAGGEHIQYF	TGTGCCAGCAGCTCTCGGGTAGCGGGGGGTGAGCACATTCAGTACTTC
-	TRBV11-3	TRBJ2-1	-	CASSLGGTPSYNEQFF	TGTGCCAGCAGCTTAGGAGGGACTCCTTCCTACAATGAGCAGTTCTTC
few	TRBV20-1	TRBJ2-7	-	CSVRGVYEQYF	TGCAGTGTTAGGGGCGTCTACGAGCAGTACTTC
few	TRBV28	TRBJ2-1	-	CASSTRWGSYNEQFF	TGTGCCAGTAGTACTAGGTGGGGCTCCTACAATGAGCAGTTCTTC
-	TRBV7-6	TRBJ2-5	-	CASSLALGRGPFQETQYF	TGTGCCAGCAGCTTAGCCCTCGGGAGGGGGCCTTTCCAAGAGACCCAGTACTTC
-	TRBV7-9	TRBJ1-2	TRBD1	CASSPGGTSGYTF	TGTGCCAGCAGCCCAGGGGGGACCTCAGGCTACACCTTC
-	TRBV7-9	TRBJ2-7	-	CASSLARGRPHEQYF	TGTGCCAGCAGCTTAGCGCGCGGCAGACCCCACGAGCAGTACTTC
few	TRBV27	TRBJ2-1	TRBD2	CASSLDPRGLAGGPSYNEQFF	TGTGCCAGCAGTTTAGACCCAAGGGGACTAGCGGGAGGGCCTTCCTACAATGAGCAGTTCTTC
few	TRBV11-2	TRBJ2-7	-	CASSLVTDEQYF	TGTGCCAGCAGCTTAGTTACGGACGAGCAGTACTTC
-	TRBV18	TRBJ2-5	-	CASSPDLKTQYF	TGTGCCAGCTCACCCGACCTAAAGACCCAGTACTTC
many	TRBV4-1	TRBJ2-6	-	CASSQGLTGANVLTF	TGCGCCAGCAGCCAAGGCCTAACGGGGGCCAACGTCCTGACTTTC
few	TRBV20-1	TRBJ2-1	-	CSASNQRVYNEQFF	TGCAGTGCTAGTAACCAGCGGGTGTACAATGAGCAGTTCTTC
-	TRBV24-1	TRBJ2-5	TRBD2	CATSERDGGGETQYF	TGTGCCACCAGTGAAAGGGACGGCGGGGGAGAGACCCAGTACTTC
few	TRBV2	TRBJ2-5	-	CASRDSRLPTQYF	TGTGCCAGCAGGGACAGCCGACTCCCGACCCAGTACTTC
-	TRBV5-1	TRBJ2-5	-	CASRNQGTRRVGETQYF	TGCGCCAGCAGGAATCAGGGGACGCGCCGGGTAGGAGAGACCCAGTACTTC
few	TRBV12-3/TRBV12-4	TRBJ2-7	-	CASSWLGGLYEQYF	TGTGCCAGCAGTTGGTTAGGTGGCCTCTACGAGCAGTACTTC
few	TRBV28	TRBJ2-7	-	CASSLTVEQYF	TGTGCCAGCAGTTTAACGGTCGAGCAGTACTTC
-	TRBV30	TRBJ2-7	-	CVWSAAGKGPYEQYF	TGTGTCTGGAGTGCGGCAGGGAAAGGGCCCTACGAGCAGTACTTC
few	TRBV4-3	TRBJ2-4	TRBD2	CASSQSPGLAWGIAKNIQYF	TGCGCCAGCAGCCAATCTCCGGGACTAGCGTGGGGAATAGCCAAAAACATTCAGTACTTC
-	TRBV3-1	TRBJ2-1	TRBD2	CASSPLAGGQPMGYNEQFF	TGTGCCAGCAGCCCACTAGCGGGAGGACAGCCTATGGGGTACAATGAGCAGTTCTTC
-	TRBV5-1	TRBJ2-1	-	CASSPASSSYNEQFF	TGCGCCAGCAGCCCAGCGTCAAGCTCCTACAATGAGCAGTTCTTC
few	TRBV20-1	TRBJ2-3	-	CSAPANTDTQYF	TGCAGTGCTCCCGCCAACACAGATACGCAGTATTTT
-	TRBV29-1	TRBJ2-3	TRBD2	CSVSLAVGDTQYF	TGCAGCGTTTCACTAGCGGTGGGGGATACGCAGTATTTT
-	TRBV9	TRBJ2-7	TRBD1	CASSPRVGGFYEQYF	TGTGCCAGCAGCCCCCGGGTAGGGGGCTTCTACGAGCAGTACTTC
-	TRBV4-3	TRBJ2-3	TRBD2	CASSQEGLAGTVTQYF	TGCGCCAGCAGCCAAGAGGGGCTAGCGGGAACGGTTACGCAGTATTTT
few	TRBV9	TRBJ2-7	TRBD2	CASSVGGAGGSYEQYF	TGTGCCAGCAGCGTAGGCGGTGCGGGAGGGTCCTACGAGCAGTACTTC
few	TRBV3-1	TRBJ2-5	-	CASSHVNQETQYF	TGTGCCAGCAGCCACGTGAACCAAGAGACCCAGTACTTC
few	TRBV18	TRBJ2-7	-	CASARGTGSTYEQYF	TGTGCCAGCGCACGAGGGACTGGGAGTACCTACGAGCAGTACTTC
-	TRBV10-3	TRBJ2-1	-	CAISGDSGGFDEQFF	TGTGCCATCAGTGGTGACAGTGGGGGGTTCGATGAGCAGTTCTTC
-	TRBV12-3/TRBV12-4	TRBJ1-6	-	CASRRAVDNSPLHF	TGTGCCAGCAGGCGGGCAGTCGATAATTCACCCCTCCACTTT
-	TRBV5-6	TRBJ2-1	-	CASSLEGGPSSYNEQFF	TGTGCCAGCAGCTTGGAGGGTGGCCCTAGCTCCTACAATGAGCAGTTCTTC
-	TRBV28	TRBJ2-5	TRBD1	CASRPRDRIRIETQYF	TGTGCCAGCAGGCCCCGGGACAGGATTAGGATAGAGACCCAGTACTTC
few	TRBV10-3	TRBJ2-3	-	CAISEPYHGGTDTQYF	TGTGCCATCAGTGAGCCCTACCATGGGGGCACAGATACGCAGTATTTT
-	TRBV7-8	TRBJ1-4	TRBD1	CASSASPGQGREKLFF	TGTGCCAGCAGCGCTTCCCCGGGACAGGGGAGGGAAAAACTGTTTTTT
few	TRBV6-5	TRBJ1-1	-	CASRDSVTEAFF	TGTGCCAGCAGGGACAGTGTCACTGAAGCTTTCTTT
-	TRBV27	TRBJ2-7	TRBD2	CASRVVGGPLYEQYF	TGTGCCAGCAGGGTGGTGGGAGGGCCACTCTACGAGCAGTACTTC
few	TRBV10-3	TRBJ2-1	-	CAISALRLNEQFF	TGTGCCATCAGTGCGTTACGTTTAAATGAGCAGTTCTTC
few	TRBV24-1	TRBJ2-3	-	CATSDLQIGADTQYF	TGTGCCACCAGTGATTTGCAAATAGGGGCAGATACGCAGTATTTT
-	TRBV7-9	TRBJ2-5	TRBD2	CASSLAQEGRVQYF	TGTGCCAGCAGCTTAGCGCAGGAGGGGAGGGTCCAGTACTTC
few	TRBV24-1	TRBJ2-7	TRBD2	CATSDKGLAPRDEQYF	TGTGCCACCAGTGATAAGGGACTAGCCCCTCGGGACGAGCAGTACTTC
few	TRBV7-6	TRBJ2-3	TRBD2	CASSSRTSGAGDTQYF	TGTGCCAGCAGCTCACGGACTAGCGGGGCGGGAGATACGCAGTATTTT
-	TRBV18	TRBJ2-3	-	CASSPMTGTDTQYF	TGTGCCAGCTCACCAATGACTGGCACAGATACGCAGTATTTT
many	TRBV7-8	TRBJ1-2	-	CASSYQPEDSGYTF	TGTGCCAGCAGCTACCAACCCGAGGATAGCGGCTACACCTTC